This TCR beta chain was recorded in a study of CD8 T cells in ankylosing spondylitis. The CDR3 runs to 15 residues. V lost 2 bases and J lost 7; bases outside the gene matches: 7. Scientists made TCR beta libraries using quantitative 5'-RACE with molecular barcodes. In TCRdb, the 5' RACE reads were re-called with MiXCR into one record per CDR3 protein. The data contain some 240,000 distinct CDR3 sequences, about 24% of them singletons. The rearrangement joins TRBV12-3 or TRBV12-4 to TRBJ2-3; 9 positions agree with TRBD1. This TCR came from a male donor with ankylosing spondylitis or in good health (not recorded which). The sample consisted of blood, either unsorted or a sorted T cell fraction (not recorded which). CDR3 sequence reads: CASSLRGTGLYTQYF. The CDR3 nucleotides are TGTGCCAGCAGTTTAAGGGGGACAGGGTTGTATACGCAGTATTTT.